Presented here are 24 T cell receptor beta chains from one specimen sequenced in a study of OX40 agonist ivuxolimab in advanced cancers. Library preparation was by the immunoSEQ multiplex PCR assay. Imported from immuneACCESS, the table was reduced by TCRdb to in-frame sequences with V and J called. These copies leave out some clones; in studies compared against another copy, an unresolved V gene accounts for under half, and the cause of the remainder is not known. This sample lists roughly 77,000 clones; 65% to 85% were detected once. The ten largest clones take up about 4.9% of the sample. Sequenced here: CD4+ or CD8+ T cells sorted from blood, sampled in a trial of the OX40 agonist ivuxolimab. The origin of the receptors is an adult with an advanced solid tumor such as melanoma, head and neck, liver or kidney cancer.

The chain links TRBV18 to TRBJ1-2, with 7 bases matching TRBD1. With V trimmed by 4 bases and J by 6 bases, 8 bases remained unmatched. Germline V lookup: CDR1 KGHSH, CDR2 LQKENI. The CDR3 is made up of 14 amino acids. The CDR3 nucleotides read TGTGCCAGCTCACAAGGGACAGCATCTAATGGCTACACCTTC. It is translated as CASSQGTASNGYTF.

The chain carries TRBV5-5 and TRBJ1-2; D remains ambiguous. Trimming cost V 0 bases and J 4 bases, with 7 bases left between them. The V gene's germline CDR1 is SGHKS and CDR2 YYEKEE (reference sequence). This CDR3 region has 13 residues. The CDR3, as DNA: TGTGCCAGCAGCTTGGACAGCCTCTATGGCTACACCTTC. It translates to CASSLDSLYGYTF.

The CDR3, as DNA: TGTGCCAGCAGTTTACGGTACAGCAATCAGCCCCAGCATTTT. Translated: CASSLRYSNQPQHF. The chain uses TRBV6-5 and TRBJ1-5; D gene uncertain. V was shortened by 4 bases and J by 1 base, with 8 bases between the two germline ends. The CDR3 is made up of 14 amino acids. Germline V gene sequence: CDR1 MNHEY, CDR2 SVGAGI.

The chain employs TRBV30 and TRBJ1-1; possible D gene TRBD1, 5 bases. The CDR3 extends over 15 amino acids. V was pared by 3 bases and J by 4 bases, with 18 bases between. Germline lookup yields CDR1 GTSNPN and CDR2 SVGIG (reference sequence). DNA for the CDR3: TGTGCCTGGAGCGCAAATCACCAGGGATTCACTGAAGCTTTCTTT. It specifies CAWSANHQGFTEAFF.

This clone appeared once. The rearrangement joins TRBV4-3 to TRBJ2-7; TRBD2 agrees at 9 bases. V gave up 0 bases and J gave up 5 bases; unmatched junction bases: 5. CDR1 and CDR2 from the germline V gene are LGHNA and YSLEER. CDR3 length: 15 residues. The CDR3 DNA is TGCGCCAGCAGCCAAGATGGCGGGAGGGCCAACGAGCAGTACTTC. Its protein product is CASSQDGGRANEQYF.

This clone occurred a few times. The genes are TRBV4-3 and TRBJ2-3; TRBD2 agrees at 13 bases. CDR3 length: 18 residues. CDR1 LGHNA and CDR2 YSLEER come from the germline V gene. J gave up 4 bases and V 4 bases, and 11 bases lay outside the gene matches. This chain's CDR3 is CASSPGWTSGSAPDTQYF. The CDR3 DNA reads TGCGCCAGCAGCCCGGGATGGACTAGCGGGAGCGCGCCAGATACGCAGTATTTT.

For this clone: An end of the junction does not agree with germline; a read error may underlie this. This same CDR3 is encoded by further DNA sequences in the sample. The chain employs TRBV5-1 and TRBJ1-3; perhaps TRBD1 as D (5 bases). Per germline, CDR1 SGHRS and CDR2 YFSETQ. The CDR3 spans 14 residues. CDR3 sequence reads: CASSLGVSGNTIYF. The CDR3 region has the DNA TGTGCCAGCAGCTTAGGGGTTTCTGGAAACACCATATATTTT.

This chain connects TRBV5-1 to TRBJ1-1; 7 bases agree with TRBD1. The trim removed 4 bases at V and 0 bases at J, leaving 9 bases unmatched. This CDR3 has 16 residues. Per germline, CDR1 SGHRS and CDR2 YFSETQ. This CDR3 reads CASSPAKQGMNTEAFF. DNA of the CDR3: TGCGCCAGCAGCCCCGCCAAACAGGGGATGAACACTGAAGCTTTCTTT.

The chain carries TRBV5-4 and TRBJ1-2; the D is unclear. Germline V lookup: CDR1 SGHNT, CDR2 YYREEE (reference sequence). Trimming removed 0 bases at V and 3 bases at J, with 6 bases between. This CDR3 has 13 amino acids. The CDR3 is CASSLDGYYGYTF. CDR3 DNA sequence: TGTGCCAGCAGCTTGGACGGATACTATGGCTACACCTTC. The whole variable domain, remainder taken from reference TRBV5-4 and TRBJ1-2, is ETGVTQSPTHLIKTRGQQVTLRCSSQSGHNTVSWYQQALGQGPQFIFQYYREEENGRGNFPPRFSGLQFPNYSSELNVNALELDDSALYLCASSLDGYYGYTFGSGTRLTVV.

This clone has only one observation. The rearrangement uses TRBV6-6 and TRBJ2-7; perhaps TRBD1 as D (6 bases). The V and J ends lost 5 bases and 3 bases respectively, with 14 bases between them. CDR1 is MNHNY and CDR2 is SVGAGI in the germline V gene (reference sequence). This CDR3 has 14 amino acids. CDR3 coding DNA: TGTGCCAGCAGTCAATACGGACAGAACTACGAGCAGTACTTC. The encoded protein is CASSQYGQNYEQYF.

The chain uses TRBV6-5 and TRBJ2-1, with D possibly called TRBD1 or TRBD2 (5 bases each). The germline CDR1 and CDR2 sequences are MNHEY and SVGAGI. Trimming left V 0 bases short and J 10 bases short, with 10 bases between. The CDR3 is 13 amino acids. The CDR3 DNA reads TGTGCCAGCAGTTACTCCGGGGCCAGCGAGCAGTTCTTC. Translation: CASSYSGASEQFF.

This sequence joins TRBV7-2 and TRBJ2-1; TRBD2 is a possible D gene (6 bases). This CDR3 has 14 residues. V lost 5 bases and J lost 4, with 12 bases in between. CDR1 SGHTA and CDR2 FQGNSA come from the germline V gene. The CDR3 sequence: CASSRREEYNEQFF. In DNA form, the CDR3 reads TGTGCCAGCAGCCGGAGGGAGGAGTACAATGAGCAGTTCTTC.

V and J are TRBV7-8 and TRBJ1-4; TRBD1 might be the D (6 bases). The CDR3 has 14 amino acids. Germline-derived CDR1 and CDR2 are SGHVS and FQNEAQ. Trimming cost V 5 bases and J 8 bases, with 15 bases left between them. CDR3 nucleotides: TGTGCCAGCAGCGCAGGCACAGGGAAGGAAAAACTGTTTTTT. It yields the protein CASSAGTGKEKLFF.

The V gene is TRBV7-3, the J gene TRBJ1-3; the D is unclear. The V and J ends lost 1 base and 2 bases respectively, with 3 bases between them. This CDR3 region has 13 residues. Looked up from germline, CDR1 is SGHTA and CDR2 is FQGTGA. CDR3 sequence (DNA): TGTGCCAGCAGCTTAATGGCTGGAAACACCATATATTTT. Amino acid sequence: CASSLMAGNTIYF.

V is TRBV2 and J is TRBJ1-4; D unresolved. Germline CDR1 is SNHLY and CDR2 is FYNNEI. The ends were cut back, 3 bases at V and 8 bases at J, with 16 bases in the middle. The CDR3 totals 15 residues. CDR3 in amino acids: CASSDGRSMGEKLFF. As DNA, the CDR3 is TGTGCCAGCAGTGACGGTCGGTCAATGGGGGAAAAACTGTTTTTT.

CDR3 protein: CASSLGQNTGELFF. In DNA form, the CDR3 reads TGCGCCAGCAGCTTGGGTCAGAACACCGGGGAGCTGTTTTTT. The chain uses TRBV5-1 and TRBJ2-2; no firm D call. Trimming removed 0 bases at V and 1 base at J, with 4 bases between. The CDR3 has 14 residues. Germline V gives CDR1 SGHRS, CDR2 YFSETQ.

This clone appeared once. The chain employs TRBV9 and TRBJ2-3; D is undetermined. V lost 0 bases, J lost 2 bases, and 7 bases lay in between. The length of the CDR3 is 14 residues. CDR1 is SGDLS, CDR2 YYNGEE, per germline. The CDR3 here is CASSVDRLTDTQYF. The CDR3 DNA reads TGTGCCAGCAGCGTAGATCGCCTCACAGATACGCAGTATTTT.

This clone was observed a few times. The chain recombines TRBV15 with TRBJ1-1; D unresolved. V shed 1 base and J shed 5 bases, with 8 bases lying between them. Germline CDR1 reads LNHNV; CDR2 reads YYDKDF (reference sequence). This CDR3 is 13 amino acids long. The CDR3 coding sequence is TGTGCCACCAGCAGAGGGCGGTTTACTGAAGCTTTCTTT. Translating it yields CATSRGRFTEAFF.

The V call is TRBV6-5, the J call TRBJ1-1; D is perhaps TRBD1 (5 bases). V shed 4 bases and J shed 11 bases, with 17 bases lying between them. The CDR3 runs 13 residues. CDR1 is MNHEY, CDR2 SVGAGI, per germline. The chain's CDR3 is CASSSWSGVSAFF. The CDR3 DNA follows: TGTGCCAGCAGTTCTTGGTCGGGGGTTTCGGCTTTCTTT.

J is TRBJ2-1 and V is TRBV6-4; 10 bases line up with TRBD2. The junction had 6 bases not matched to a gene; V was cut back by 8 bases and J by 5 bases. CDR1 and CDR2 from the germline V gene are MRHNA and SNTAGT. The CDR3 length is 14 residues. CDR3 in DNA: TGTGCCAGCCGAAGCGGGGGGGCCGACAATGAGCAGTTCTTC. Translating gives CASRSGGADNEQFF.

The V and J genes are TRBV6-1 and TRBJ1-2; D is possibly TRBD1 (5 bases). V was cut by 5 bases and J by 8 bases, with 12 bases left in between. The CDR3 covers 12 residues. From germline, CDR1 is MNHNS and CDR2 SASEGT. The CDR3: CASSPGARGYTF. CDR3 nucleotides: TGTGCCAGCAGTCCCGGGGCGCGAGGCTACACCTTC.

This chain links TRBV7-9 with TRBJ1-5, with 8 bases that match TRBD1. Germline V lookup: CDR1 SEHNR, CDR2 FQNEAQ (reference sequence). The CDR3 runs to 14 residues. V lost 6 bases to trimming and J lost 7 bases; unmatched junction nucleotides: 8. The CDR3 sequence: CASSPGQGRQPQHF. The CDR3 DNA sequence: TGTGCCAGCAGTCCTGGACAGGGTCGGCAGCCCCAGCATTTT.

The chain employs TRBV27 and TRBJ1-1; a weak D match, TRBD1 (5 bases). CDR1 and CDR2 (germline): MNHEY, SMNVEV (reference sequence). V shed 3 bases and J shed 6 bases, with 11 bases lying between them. This CDR3 is built from 13 residues. The CDR3 loop is CASSFGGFSEAFF. Here the CDR3 DNA reads TGTGCCAGCAGTTTTGGGGGATTCTCTGAAGCTTTCTTT.

V gene TRBV5-5 combines with J gene TRBJ1-2, with D tentatively TRBD1 (6 bases). The CDR3 has 15 residues. V shed 4 bases and J shed 7 bases, with 20 bases lying between them. The V gene's germline CDR1 is SGHKS and CDR2 YYEKEE (reference sequence). The CDR3 here is CASSIGGSVYSGYTF. The CDR3 DNA reads as TGTGCCAGCAGCATAGGGGGATCGGTGTATAGTGGCTACACCTTC.